This record concerns one T cell receptor (beta chain) sequence. Mismatch with germline at one junction end may stem from a read error. This record comes from a study of blood T cell repertoires in COVID-19. Study information: Samples came from the United States, Italy and Spain, spanning acute and convalescent COVID-19. In each case, the material was cDNA or gDNA derived from T cells, B-cell-depleted T cells, or PBMCs.

TCRdb keeps only in-frame clones here, not all; method: immunoSEQ multiplex PCR. The sample includes about 190,000 clones, around 84% of them seen just once. The sequence came from a human donor in a cohort sampled during active COVID-19. The specimen was peripheral blood.

CDR3 DNA sequence: TGTGCCAGCAGCGTAGAGCGGTCAGAGACCCAGTACTTC. Protein product: CASSVERSETQYF. The chain combines TRBV11-2 with TRBJ2-5; TRBD2 is a possible D gene (5 bases). This CDR3 contains 13 residues. Germline lookup yields CDR1 SGHAT and CDR2 FQNNGV.